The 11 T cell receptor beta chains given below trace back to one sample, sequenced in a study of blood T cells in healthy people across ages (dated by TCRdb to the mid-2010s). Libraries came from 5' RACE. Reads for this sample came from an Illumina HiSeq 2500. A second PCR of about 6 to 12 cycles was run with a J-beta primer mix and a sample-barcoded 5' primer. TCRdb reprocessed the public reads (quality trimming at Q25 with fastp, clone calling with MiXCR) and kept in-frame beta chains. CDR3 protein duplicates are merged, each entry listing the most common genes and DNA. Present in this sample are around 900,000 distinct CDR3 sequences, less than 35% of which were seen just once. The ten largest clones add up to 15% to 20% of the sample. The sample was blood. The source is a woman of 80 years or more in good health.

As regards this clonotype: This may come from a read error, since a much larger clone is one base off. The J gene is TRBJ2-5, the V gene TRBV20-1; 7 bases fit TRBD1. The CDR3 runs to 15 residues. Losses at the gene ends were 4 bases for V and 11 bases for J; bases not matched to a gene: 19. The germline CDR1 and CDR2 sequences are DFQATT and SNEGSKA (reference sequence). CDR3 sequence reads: CSATPTRDRYNEQYF. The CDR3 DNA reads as TGCAGTGCTACACCAACCCGGGACAGATACAATGAGCAGTACTTC.

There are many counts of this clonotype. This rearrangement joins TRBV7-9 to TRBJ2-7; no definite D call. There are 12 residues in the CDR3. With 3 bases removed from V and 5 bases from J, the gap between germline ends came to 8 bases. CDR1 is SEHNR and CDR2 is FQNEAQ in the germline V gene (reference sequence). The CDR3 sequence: CASSFAVDEQYF. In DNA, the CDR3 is TGTGCCAGCAGCTTTGCGGTCGACGAGCAGTACTTC.

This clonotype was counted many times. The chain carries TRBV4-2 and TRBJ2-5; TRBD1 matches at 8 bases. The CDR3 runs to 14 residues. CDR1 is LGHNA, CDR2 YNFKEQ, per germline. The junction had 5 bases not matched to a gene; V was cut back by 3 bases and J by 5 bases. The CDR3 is CASSQRTGRETQYF. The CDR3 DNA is TGTGCCAGCAGCCAGCGGACAGGGCGGGAGACCCAGTACTTC.

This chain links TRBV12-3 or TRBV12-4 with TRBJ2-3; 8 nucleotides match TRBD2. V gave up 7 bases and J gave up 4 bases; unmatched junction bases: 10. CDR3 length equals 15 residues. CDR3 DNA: TGTGCCAGCACCTCAAGCGGGAGTACCCCAGATACGCAGTATTTT. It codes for CASTSSGSTPDTQYF.

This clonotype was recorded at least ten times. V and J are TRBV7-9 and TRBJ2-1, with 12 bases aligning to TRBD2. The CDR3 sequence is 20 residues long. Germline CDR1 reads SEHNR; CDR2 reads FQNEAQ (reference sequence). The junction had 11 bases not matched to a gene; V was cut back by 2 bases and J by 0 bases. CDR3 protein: CASSLRVGLAGPSSYNEQFF. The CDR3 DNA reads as TGTGCCAGCAGCTTACGAGTAGGACTAGCGGGACCGAGCTCCTACAATGAGCAGTTCTTC.

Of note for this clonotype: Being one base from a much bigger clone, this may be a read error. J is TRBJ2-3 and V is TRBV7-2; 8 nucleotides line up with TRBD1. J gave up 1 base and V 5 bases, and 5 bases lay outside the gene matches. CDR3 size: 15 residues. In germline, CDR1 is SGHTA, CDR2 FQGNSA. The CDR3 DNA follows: TGTGCCAGCAGCGTAGTGGGACAGGGCACAGATACGCAGTATTTT. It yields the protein CASSVVGQGTDTQYF.

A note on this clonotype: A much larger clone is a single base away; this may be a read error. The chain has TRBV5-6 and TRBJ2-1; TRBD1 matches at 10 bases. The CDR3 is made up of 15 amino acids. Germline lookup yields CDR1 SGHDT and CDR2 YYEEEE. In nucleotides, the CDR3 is TGTGCCAGCAGCTGGGGGACAGGGGCCTACAATGTGCAGTTCTTC. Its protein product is CASSWGTGAYNVQFF.

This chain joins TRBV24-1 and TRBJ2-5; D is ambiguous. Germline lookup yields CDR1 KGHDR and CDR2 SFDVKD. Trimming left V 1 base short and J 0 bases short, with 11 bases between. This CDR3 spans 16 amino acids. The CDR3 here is CATSDFNYPYQETQYF. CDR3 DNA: TGTGCCACCAGTGATTTCAACTATCCATACCAAGAGACCCAGTACTTC.

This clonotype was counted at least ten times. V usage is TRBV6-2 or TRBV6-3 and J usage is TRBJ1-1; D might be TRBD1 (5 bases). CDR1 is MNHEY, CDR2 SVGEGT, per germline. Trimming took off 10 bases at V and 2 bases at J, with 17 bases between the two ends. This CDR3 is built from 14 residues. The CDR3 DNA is TGTGCCACCAGAAGAGGGGCAGTAAACACTGAAGCTTTCTTT. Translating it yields CATRRGAVNTEAFF.

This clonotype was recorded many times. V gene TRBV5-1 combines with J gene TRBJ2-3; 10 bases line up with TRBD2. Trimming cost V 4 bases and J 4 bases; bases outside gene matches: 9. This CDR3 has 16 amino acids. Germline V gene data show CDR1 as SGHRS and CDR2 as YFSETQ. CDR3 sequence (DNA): TGCGCCAGCAGCCCGCCGGGACTAGCGACGGCAGATACGCAGTATTTT. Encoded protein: CASSPPGLATADTQYF.

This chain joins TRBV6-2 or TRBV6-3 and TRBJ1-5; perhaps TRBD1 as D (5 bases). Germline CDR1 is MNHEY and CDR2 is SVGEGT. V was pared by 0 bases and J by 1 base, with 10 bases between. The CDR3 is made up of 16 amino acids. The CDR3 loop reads CASSYSSGRSNQPQHF. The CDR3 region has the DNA TGTGCCAGCAGTTACTCCTCAGGGAGGAGCAATCAGCCCCAGCATTTT.